This T cell receptor (beta chain) was profiled in a study of response to subunit inactivated influenza vaccine. Study-wide results and caveats: A suggestion made by the authors is that each seasonal influenza vaccination recruits few new T cells.

This CDR3 is 18 amino acids long. Trimming at V came to 6 bases and at J to 0 bases, leaving 10 bases not matched to a gene. Germline loops: CDR1 DFQATT, CDR2 SNEGSKA (reference sequence). As regards this clonotype: Its matching antigen is unknown.

One entry per CDR3 protein, called by TCRdb with MiXCR from the RT-PCR reads. Counted here are about 570,000 distinct CDR3 sequences, approximately 10% occurring once; the ten biggest clones make up 11%. Separately, the same data were catalogued under a study of T cells expressing NK-cell markers. That report adds: TCR beta libraries carry UMIs added by 5'RACE template switching. Seven of eight sequenced donors tested HCMV-seropositive; one tested seronegative. NKG2C+ dominant clonotypes from 6 or 7 donors made up roughly 1.0-7.0% of CD8+ T cells.

The V gene is TRBV20-1, the J gene TRBJ2-1, with 14 bases that match TRBD2. This specimen consisted of PBMCs from blood, obtained on the day of vaccination. The TCR originated in a man aged 50-59 years who received an inactivated influenza vaccine. Here the CDR3 reads CSAVGLAGGLFSYNEQFF. The DNA of the CDR3 is TGCAGTGCGGTTGGACTAGCGGGAGGATTGTTCTCCTACAATGAGCAGTTCTTC.